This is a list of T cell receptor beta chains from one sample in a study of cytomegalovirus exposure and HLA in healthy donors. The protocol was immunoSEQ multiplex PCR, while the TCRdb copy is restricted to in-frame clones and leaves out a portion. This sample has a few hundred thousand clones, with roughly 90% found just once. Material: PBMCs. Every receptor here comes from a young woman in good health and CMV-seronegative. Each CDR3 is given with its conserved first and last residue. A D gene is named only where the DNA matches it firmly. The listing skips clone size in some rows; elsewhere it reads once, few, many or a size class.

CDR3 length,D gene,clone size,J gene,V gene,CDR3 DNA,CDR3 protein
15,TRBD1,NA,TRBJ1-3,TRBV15,TGTGCCACCAGCGGACAGGCTTTAGGAGGAAACACCATATATTTT,CATSGQALGGNTIYF
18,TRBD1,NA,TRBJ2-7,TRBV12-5,TGTGCTAGTGGTTCTTCCCGGGACAGGGGGCGCGCGGCCTACGAGCAGTACTTC,CASGSSRDRGRAAYEQYF
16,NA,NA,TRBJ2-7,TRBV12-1,TGTGCCAGCAGCTTCCCACGGGTAGTAGCGGGCGCCGAGCAGTACTTC,CASSFPRVVAGAEQYF
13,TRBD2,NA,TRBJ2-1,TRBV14,TGTGCCAGCAGCCAAGATTTGTGGGGGGGGAGGTTCTTC,CASSQDLWGGRFF
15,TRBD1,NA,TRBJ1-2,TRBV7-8,TGTGCCAGCAGCTCAACAGGGGGGGCCAACTATGGCTACACCTTC,CASSSTGGANYGYTF
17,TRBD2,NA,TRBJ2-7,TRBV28,TGTGCCAGCAGTTCCCCCCTTCGGCGGGAGAGTTCCTACGAGCAGTACTTC,CASSSPLRRESSYEQYF
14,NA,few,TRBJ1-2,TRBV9,TGTGCCAGCAGCGTAGCTGCGGAAGCCTATGGCTACACCTTC,CASSVAAEAYGYTF
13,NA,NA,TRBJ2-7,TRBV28,TGTGCCAGCAGGGGCCTGAGCTCCTACGAGCAGTACTTC,CASRGLSSYEQYF
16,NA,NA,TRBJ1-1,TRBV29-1,TGCAGCGTTGAAGATCGGAGAGGAAGCCAGAACACTGAAGCTTTCTTT,CSVEDRRGSQNTEAFF
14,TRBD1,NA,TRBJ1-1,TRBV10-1,TGCGCCAGCAAGTCGGGACAGGGGAACACTGAAGCTTTCTTT,CASKSGQGNTEAFF
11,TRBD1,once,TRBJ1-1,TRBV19,TGTGCCATGACAGGGGGCACTGAAGCTTTCTTT,CAMTGGTEAFF
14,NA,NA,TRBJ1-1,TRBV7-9,TGTGCCAGCAGCTTTGGGGGACAGAACACTGAAGCTTTCTTT,CASSFGGQNTEAFF
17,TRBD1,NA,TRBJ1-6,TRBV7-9,TGTGCCAGCAGCCCCCCGGGACAGGGGAGTCTTAATTCACCCCTCCACTTT,CASSPPGQGSLNSPLHF
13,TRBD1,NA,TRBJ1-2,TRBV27,TGTGCCAGCAGCCCTCCAGGACAGGGTTTTACCACCTTC,CASSPPGQGFTTF
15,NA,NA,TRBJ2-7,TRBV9,TGTGCCAGCAGCGTAGGGCTAGCCAGCTCCTACGAGCAGTACTTC,CASSVGLASSYEQYF
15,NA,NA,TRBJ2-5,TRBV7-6,TGTGCCAGCAGCACAGCATTGGGGAGCTACGAGACCCAGTACTTC,CASSTALGSYETQYF
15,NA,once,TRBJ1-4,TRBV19,TGTGCCAGTAGTGTGGGAGGGATGTCGAATGAAAAACTGTTTTTT,CASSVGGMSNEKLFF
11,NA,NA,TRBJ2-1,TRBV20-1,TGCAGTGCTGGAGTTCGGAATGAGCAGTTCTTC,CSAGVRNEQFF
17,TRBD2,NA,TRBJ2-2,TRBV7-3,TGTGCCAGCAGCTTATTTGGCAGCGGGAACCATACCGGGGAGCTGTTTTTT,CASSLFGSGNHTGELFF
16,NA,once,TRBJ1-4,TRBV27,TGTGCCAGCAGTCAAAAAAAGAGGCCAACTAATGAAAAACTGTTTTTT,CASSQKKRPTNEKLFF
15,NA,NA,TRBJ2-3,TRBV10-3,TGTGCCATCAGTGATCGTCAGGTGGGCACAGATACGCAGTATTTT,CAISDRQVGTDTQYF
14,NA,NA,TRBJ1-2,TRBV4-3,TGCGCCAGCAGCCAAGAGGGGGGGCCCTATGGCTACACCTTC,CASSQEGGPYGYTF